A single sample gave rise to the 2 T cell receptor beta chains below, sequenced in a study of T cells in Graves' hyperthyroidism and ophthalmopathy. Amplification targeted TCR beta CDR3 regions from RNA transcripts. An initial round of RT-PCR targeting the TCR CDR3 relied on the HTBI primer set. TCRdb passed the multiplex PCR reads through MiXCR, listing each CDR3 protein once. The sample shows about 200,000 distinct CDR3 sequences, around 16% of them seen only once. The specimen was blood. These receptors were obtained from a woman between 50 and 59 years old with Graves' hyperthyroidism.

This clonotype showed up many times. The gene calls are TRBV15 and TRBJ2-1; D is possibly TRBD2 (6 bases). Per the germline V gene, CDR1 is LNHNV and CDR2 is YYDKDF (reference sequence). Deletions cut 3 bases from V and 0 bases from J, with 15 bases between. The CDR3 runs to 17 residues. Here the CDR3 reads CATSRPPRLDSYNEQFF. In nucleotides, the CDR3 is TGTGCCACCAGCAGGCCCCCAAGACTAGACTCCTACAATGAGCAGTTCTTC.

The chain has TRBV6-5 and TRBJ2-7; 13 bases line up with TRBD2. Per germline, CDR1 MNHEY and CDR2 SVGAGI. Trimming cost V 4 bases and J 4 bases; bases outside gene matches: 13. The CDR3 length is 18 residues. The CDR3 nucleotides are TGTGCCAGCAGTTCCTACGGACTAGCGGGAGCAAGAGAATACGAGCAGTACTTC. Translating it yields CASSSYGLAGAREYEQYF.